Shown below are 2 T cell receptor beta chains from a single sample sequenced in a study of T-cell memory formation after mild COVID-19 (dated by TCRdb to the early 2020s). Libraries were constructed by 5' RACE. The reads were generated on an Illumina NovaSeq 6000. The public reads were reprocessed in TCRdb via fastp at Q25 and MiXCR, keeping in-frame beta chains. Each CDR3 protein gets just one entry, which takes the most common genes and DNA from the rows behind it. Within this sample are about 470,000 distinct CDR3 sequences, with around 27% of them counted one time only. The ten largest clones take up around 13% of the sample. The sequencing sample was made of PBMCs or a T cell subset sorted from them (not recorded which). Every receptor here comes from an adult woman who had mild COVID-19 (a few samples of this study predate the infection). The sample titles of this study are shuffled in the database, so cell type and time point are left out; the donor was told from shared clones.

The CDR3 DNA follows: TGCGCCAGCAGCTTGACCGGGTCTAGGAATCAGCCCCAGCATTTT. Encoded protein: CASSLTGSRNQPQHF. The chain has TRBV5-1 and TRBJ1-5; D unresolved. CDR1 and CDR2 (germline): SGHRS, YFSETQ. The CDR3 totals 15 residues. The V and J ends lost 1 base and 4 bases respectively, with 12 bases between them.

This sequence joins TRBV9 and TRBJ2-7; D possibly corresponds to TRBD1 (6 bases). Trimming removed 3 bases at V and 7 bases at J, with 20 bases between. The CDR3 consists of 15 residues. CDR1 is SGDLS, CDR2 YYNGEE, per germline. This chain's CDR3 is CASSASTVPGVEQYF. In DNA form, the CDR3 reads TGTGCCAGCAGCGCCTCGACAGTCCCAGGGGTAGAGCAGTACTTC.